The 25 T cell receptor beta chains below come from one sample, sequenced in a study of identical twins listed by TCRdb under 2016. Library creation used 5' RACE. Sequencing instrument: Illumina HiSeq 2000. TCRdb reprocessing: public reads trimmed at Q25 with fastp, clones called with MiXCR, in-frame beta chains kept. Each entry merges the rows of one CDR3 protein and shows their most common DNA and genes. A total of about 520,000 distinct CDR3 sequences appear in this sample, around 20% of them only once. The ten top clones hold 0.8% to 1% of the sample. This sample also appeared in a second study, on T cells expressing NK-cell markers.

Material for sequencing was CD4+ T cells sorted from blood. Source of these receptors: a woman aged 18-35 years in good health.

This clonotype was seen a handful of times. The chain has TRBV12-3 or TRBV12-4 and TRBJ1-2; D perhaps matches TRBD1 (6 bases). This CDR3 spans 12 amino acids. The V gene lost 9 bases and the J gene lost 2 bases, with 10 bases spanning the gap. CDR3 loop: CASGQPNYGYTF. In DNA form, the CDR3 reads TGTGCCAGTGGACAGCCAAACTATGGCTACACCTTC.

The V gene is TRBV7-2, the J gene TRBJ1-5; D call uncertain. The germline V gene has CDR1 SGHTA and CDR2 FQGNSA. This CDR3 region has 15 residues. V shed 0 bases and J shed 3 bases, with 9 bases lying between them. This CDR3 is CASSLAWGANQPQHF. The CDR3 DNA reads as TGTGCCAGCAGCTTAGCGTGGGGTGCCAATCAGCCCCAGCATTTT.

This clonotype was counted only a few times. The chain recombines TRBV10-3 with TRBJ2-7; D ambiguous. Germline CDR1 reads ENHRY; CDR2 reads SYGVKD. V was shortened by 4 bases and J by 4 bases, with 11 bases between the two germline ends. The CDR3 covers 13 residues. The CDR3 DNA sequence: TGTGCCATCAGTGTGGAAGTCCGGTACGAGCAGTACTTC. Protein: CAISVEVRYEQYF.

The rearrangement joins TRBV12-3 or TRBV12-4 to TRBJ1-1, with 12 bases that match TRBD1. V gave up 6 bases and J gave up 7 bases; unmatched junction bases: 3. CDR3 length equals 13 residues. The CDR3 coding sequence is TGTGCCAGCAGGGGACAGGGGGCTGTTGAAGCTTTCTTT. Its protein is CASRGQGAVEAFF.

This clonotype appeared a few times. This chain joins TRBV7-9 and TRBJ1-1, with no clear D. Trimming cost V 4 bases and J 3 bases, with 9 bases left between them. CDR3 length equals 13 residues. Per germline, CDR1 SEHNR and CDR2 FQNEAQ (reference sequence). CDR3: CASSWRLDTEAFF. The CDR3 coding sequence is TGTGCCAGCAGCTGGAGGCTGGACACTGAAGCTTTCTTT.

The chain has TRBV3-1 and TRBJ1-1, with D perhaps matching TRBD1 (5 bases). Germline V gene lookup returns CDR1 LGHDT and CDR2 YNNKEL (reference sequence). CDR3 length equals 13 residues. Trimming left V 0 bases short and J 8 bases short, with 10 bases between. The CDR3 sequence is CASSQDWGPEAFF. The CDR3 nucleotides read TGTGCCAGCAGCCAAGATTGGGGCCCCGAAGCTTTCTTT.

The gene calls are TRBV14 and TRBJ2-2, with unresolved D. Germline V gives CDR1 SGHDN, CDR2 FVKESK. The CDR3 is 14 amino acids. Deletions cut 5 bases from V and 1 base from J, with 8 bases between. The CDR3 sequence is CASSVFLNTGELFF. In nucleotides, the CDR3 is TGTGCCAGCAGCGTCTTCCTGAACACCGGGGAGCTGTTTTTT.

This clonotype was seen a handful of times. The chain carries TRBV7-2 and TRBJ2-7; D may be TRBD2 (5 bases). Germline V CDR1 and CDR2: SGHTA, FQGNSA. This CDR3 contains 15 residues. V was trimmed by 5 bases and J by 3 bases, leaving 17 bases between them. The CDR3 DNA sequence: TGTGCCAGCAGCGCGCGGTCTGGACTTAACTACGAGCAGTACTTC. Translating it yields CASSARSGLNYEQYF.

This clonotype appeared a few times. The chain uses TRBV20-1 and TRBJ1-2; D might be TRBD1 (5 bases). The CDR3 sequence is 12 residues long. Germline values: CDR1 DFQATT, CDR2 SNEGSKA (reference sequence). Trimming cost V 4 bases and J 7 bases, with 13 bases left between them. In DNA form, the CDR3 reads TGCAGTGCTACTCGTTTCACAGGTGGCTACACCTTC. This sequence encodes CSATRFTGGYTF.

In its sample, this clonotype was seen a few times. This chain connects TRBV10-3 to TRBJ1-1; D is perhaps TRBD1 (5 bases). The V and J ends lost 2 bases and 4 bases respectively, with 8 bases between them. The CDR3 loop spans 13 amino acids. Germline V gives CDR1 ENHRY, CDR2 SYGVKD. The CDR3 is CAISEGQGTEAFF. The DNA of the CDR3 is TGTGCCATCAGTGAGGGGCAGGGCACTGAAGCTTTCTTT.

This clonotype has only a few counts. The rearrangement links TRBV5-5 to TRBJ2-3; D is ambiguous. CDR3 size: 15 residues. Germline CDR1 and CDR2: SGHKS and YYEKEE (reference sequence). Trimming cost V 2 bases and J 0 bases, with 10 bases left between them. The CDR3 nucleotides are TGTGCCAGCAGCTTACGCCCAGCGAGCACAGATACGCAGTATTTT. Protein sequence: CASSLRPASTDTQYF. Using reference TRBV5-5 and TRBJ2-3 for the parts outside the CDR3, the full variable domain is DAGVTQSPTHLIKTRGQQVTLRCSPISGHKSVSWYQQVLGQGPQFIFQYYEKEERGRGNFPDRFSARQFPNYSSELNVNALLLGDSALYLCASSLRPASTDTQYFGPGTRLTVL.

The chain combines TRBV5-1 with TRBJ2-7; TRBD2 agrees at 12 bases. CDR1 is SGHRS and CDR2 is YFSETQ in the germline V gene. The CDR3 is 13 residues long. V lost 0 bases to trimming and J lost 12 bases; unmatched junction nucleotides: 4. CDR3 residues: CASSLEGLAGLYF. CDR3 coding DNA: TGCGCCAGCAGCTTGGAAGGACTAGCGGGACTGTACTTC.

This clonotype turned up a few times. This sequence joins TRBV25-1 and TRBJ2-5; 9 nucleotides align to TRBD1. CDR3 length: 15 residues. V lost 6 bases, J lost 5 bases, and 10 bases stayed unmatched. Germline V lookup: CDR1 MGHDK, CDR2 SYGVNS. The CDR3 loop is CASSQGGTGTETQYF. The CDR3 coding sequence is TGTGCCAGCAGCCAAGGGGGGACAGGGACCGAGACCCAGTACTTC. The whole variable domain, filled in from reference TRBV25-1 and TRBJ2-5, reads EADIYQTPRYLVIGTGKKITLECSQTMGHDKMYWYQQDPGMELHLIHYSYGVNSTEKGDLSSESTVSRIRTEHFPLTLESARPSHTSQYLCASSQGGTGTETQYFGPGTRLLVL.

The rearrangement joins TRBV29-1 to TRBJ1-1, with 7 bases fitting TRBD1. Looked up from germline, CDR1 is SQVTM and CDR2 is ANQGSEA. This CDR3 is built from 14 residues. V trimming: 5 bases; J trimming: 3 bases; junction bases outside the gene matches: 9. CDR3 amino acids: CSVIVGRGDTEAFF. The CDR3 region has the DNA TGCAGCGTTATCGTGGGCAGGGGGGACACTGAAGCTTTCTTT.

This clonotype has just a few counts. The chain carries TRBV7-9 and TRBJ1-1, with unresolved D. The CDR3 runs to 14 residues. Trimming cost V 4 bases and J 3 bases, with 12 bases left between them. CDR1 and CDR2 (germline): SEHNR, FQNEAQ (reference sequence). CDR3 in amino acids: CASSSKGWDTEAFF. DNA of the CDR3: TGTGCCAGCAGCTCCAAAGGTTGGGACACTGAAGCTTTCTTT.

J is TRBJ2-4 and V is TRBV20-1; possible D gene TRBD2, 6 bases. CDR1 DFQATT and CDR2 SNEGSKA come from the germline V gene (reference sequence). This CDR3 comprises 15 residues. Trimming pared 6 bases from V and 4 bases from J, leaving 19 bases between. CDR3 sequence (DNA): TGCAGTGCCCGAGATGGGGGGAGGCCAAAAAACATTCAGTACTTC. Its protein is CSARDGGRPKNIQYF.

The CDR3 nucleotides are TGCAGTGCTAGAGATGGCGCCTTCACAGATACGCAGTATTTT. Protein product: CSARDGAFTDTQYF. This rearrangement joins TRBV20-1 to TRBJ2-3, with D unresolved. Looked up from germline, CDR1 is DFQATT and CDR2 is SNEGSKA (reference sequence). The V end lost 0 bases, the J end lost 2 bases, and 9 bases lay between the germline ends. This CDR3 contains 14 residues.

This clonotype was found a few times. The chain joins TRBV5-4 to TRBJ2-7; D is possibly TRBD1 (6 bases). V lost 3 bases and J 3 bases, leaving 16 bases between the germline ends. The germline V gene encodes CDR1 SGHNT and CDR2 YYREEE (reference sequence). The CDR3 covers 15 residues. The chain's CDR3 is CASSSLGDKGYEQYF. The CDR3 region has the DNA TGTGCCAGCAGCTCCCTAGGGGACAAGGGCTACGAGCAGTACTTC.

The J gene is TRBJ2-7, the V gene TRBV6-1; 8 bases are a match to TRBD1. V shed 7 bases and J 3 bases; nucleotides not matched to a gene: 8. The CDR3 covers 14 residues. Germline CDR1 is MNHNS and CDR2 is SASEGT. DNA for the CDR3: TGTGCCAGCACCCTGTCGACAGGGGTCTACGAGCAGTACTTC. Amino acid sequence: CASTLSTGVYEQYF.

This clonotype has only a few counts. The chain is built from TRBV7-6 and TRBJ1-5; 7 bases line up with TRBD1. Germline V lookup: CDR1 SGHVS, CDR2 FNYEAQ. Trimming removed 4 bases from V and 5 bases from J; junction bases left unmatched: 8. The CDR3 totals 15 residues. The DNA of the CDR3 is TGTGCCAGCAGCTCTATTCAGGGGGGCGATCAGCCCCAGCATTTT. It codes for CASSSIQGGDQPQHF.

This clonotype was seen many times. The V gene is TRBV6-1, the J gene TRBJ1-5; D may be TRBD1 (5 bases). This CDR3 has 14 residues. The V end was cut by 4 bases, the J end by 2 bases, with 9 bases between. The germline V gene has CDR1 MNHNS and CDR2 SASEGT. The CDR3 coding sequence is TGTGCCAGCAGTGGGCAGGGTGGCAATCAGCCCCAGCATTTT. Protein sequence: CASSGQGGNQPQHF.

This clonotype was found many times. This chain joins TRBV9 and TRBJ2-1; D remains ambiguous. This CDR3 region has 15 residues. V lost 4 bases and J 0 bases, leaving 11 bases between the germline ends. Germline CDR1 and CDR2: SGDLS and YYNGEE. The DNA of the CDR3 is TGTGCCAGCAGCCCGTCCCCGAGCTCCTACAATGAGCAGTTCTTC. This sequence encodes CASSPSPSSYNEQFF. The full variable domain, its missing parts supplied by reference TRBV9 and TRBJ2-1, is DSGVTQTPKHLITATGQRVTLRCSPRSGDLSVYWYQQSLDQGLQFLIQYYNGEERAKGNILERFSAQQFPDLHSELNLSSLELGDSALYFCASSPSPSSYNEQFFGPGTRLTVL.

This clonotype has a count of ten or more. V usage is TRBV7-9 and J usage is TRBJ1-2, with no clear D. Germline V gene sequence: CDR1 SEHNR, CDR2 FQNEAQ (reference sequence). CDR3 size: 14 residues. With 2 bases removed from V and 5 bases from J, the gap between germline ends came to 12 bases. The DNA for the CDR3 is TGTGCCAGCAGCTTAACCGGGGTTGGGTATGGCTACACCTTC. Translating gives CASSLTGVGYGYTF.

This clonotype has just a few counts. The chain carries TRBV30 and TRBJ2-1; 7 bases agree with TRBD1. CDR1 and CDR2 from the germline V gene are GTSNPN and SVGIG (reference sequence). The CDR3 has 12 residues. V lost 5 bases to trimming and J lost 4 bases; unmatched junction nucleotides: 2. Here the CDR3 DNA reads TGTGCCTGGGGGGGACAGTACAATGAGCAGTTCTTC. Protein: CAWGGQYNEQFF.

The chain couples TRBV20-1 to TRBJ1-2; D is uncertain. The CDR3 is 13 amino acids. Germline V lookup: CDR1 DFQATT, CDR2 SNEGSKA (reference sequence). V was shortened by 6 bases and J by 5 bases, with 16 bases between the two germline ends. CDR3 sequence: CSAGVQRRYGYTF. The CDR3 DNA follows: TGCAGTGCCGGGGTACAGAGAAGGTATGGCTACACCTTC.